The clone carrying this TCR beta chain appeared many times. From germline, CDR1 is DFQATT and CDR2 SNEGSKA (reference sequence). This CDR3 has 14 amino acids. V was trimmed by 3 bases and J by 10 bases, leaving 19 bases between them. This sample was taken from a study of glioma-infiltrating T cells. Using RNA template, CDR3s of TCR alpha and beta were amplified with iRepertoire arm-PCR. TCRdb redid the calling of the multiplex PCR reads with MiXCR, one entry per CDR3 protein. Here the sample spans roughly 42,000 distinct CDR3 sequences, around 24% being singletons. The sequencing sample was made of glioma tissue, nonneoplastic brain tissue, or PBMCs (not recorded which). This chain uses TRBV20-1 with TRBJ2-1; possibly TRBD2 for D (6 bases). The TCR comes from a human donor with low-grade glioma or glioblastoma, undergoing nonglioma brain surgery, or in good health (not recorded which). Here the CDR3 reads CSASGGALPVEQFF. The CDR3 DNA reads as TGCAGTGCTAGTGGAGGGGCCCTACCTGTAGAGCAGTTCTTC.